This T cell receptor beta chain derives from a study of T cells in Graves' hyperthyroidism and ophthalmopathy. Across the study: Staff took peripheral blood when the initial diagnosis was made, before any treatment began.

Each diagnosis drew on symptoms, thyroxine, TRAb, thyroid ultrasound and orbital computed tomography findings. General study results and limits: It was a median approximately six months before onset that the model predicted ophthalmopathy.

RNA transcripts served as the template for amplifying TCR beta CDR3 regions. HTBI primers were used for first-round RT-PCR of the TCR CDR3. TCRdb processed the multiplex PCR reads anew with MiXCR; each CDR3 protein has one entry. Altogether a few hundred thousand distinct CDR3 sequences are present, 15% to 18% being singletons, with the ten largest covering roughly 13%. With V trimmed by 0 bases and J by 2 bases, 5 bases remained unmatched. This CDR3 spans 16 amino acids. Germline loops: CDR1 WNHNN, CDR2 SYGVQD (reference sequence). There are many counts of this clonotype. Its cognate antigen is unknown.

This chain connects TRBV10-1 to TRBJ2-3, with 7 positions matching TRBD1. This receptor was taken from a woman in her late teens or twenties with Graves' hyperthyroidism. Sample: blood. The CDR3 DNA follows: TGCGCCAGCAGTGAGTCAAGGGACAGCTACACAGATACGCAGTATTTT. Its protein is CASSESRDSYTDTQYF.